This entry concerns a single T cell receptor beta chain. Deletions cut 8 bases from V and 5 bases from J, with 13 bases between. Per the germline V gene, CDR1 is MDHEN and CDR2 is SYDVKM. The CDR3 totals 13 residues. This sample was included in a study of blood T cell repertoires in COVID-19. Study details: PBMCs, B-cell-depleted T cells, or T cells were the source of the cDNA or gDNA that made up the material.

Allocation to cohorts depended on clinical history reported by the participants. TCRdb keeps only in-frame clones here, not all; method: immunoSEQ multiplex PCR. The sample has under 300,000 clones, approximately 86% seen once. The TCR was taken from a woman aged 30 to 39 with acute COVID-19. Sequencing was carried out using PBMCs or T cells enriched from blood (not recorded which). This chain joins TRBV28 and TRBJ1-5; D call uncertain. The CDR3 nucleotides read TGTGCCAGCGATTTAGGGAGTGATCAGCCCCAGCATTTT. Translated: CASDLGSDQPQHF.